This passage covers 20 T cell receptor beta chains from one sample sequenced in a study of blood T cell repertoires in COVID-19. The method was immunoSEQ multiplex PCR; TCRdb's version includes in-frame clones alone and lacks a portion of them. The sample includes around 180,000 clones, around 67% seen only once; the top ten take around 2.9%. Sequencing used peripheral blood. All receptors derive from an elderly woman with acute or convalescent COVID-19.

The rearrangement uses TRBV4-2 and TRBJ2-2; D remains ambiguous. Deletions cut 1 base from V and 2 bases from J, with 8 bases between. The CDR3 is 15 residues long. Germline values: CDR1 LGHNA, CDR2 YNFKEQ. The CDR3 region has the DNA TGTGCCAGCAGCCAAGGGTCGGGTAACACCGGGGAGCTGTTTTTT. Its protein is CASSQGSGNTGELFF.

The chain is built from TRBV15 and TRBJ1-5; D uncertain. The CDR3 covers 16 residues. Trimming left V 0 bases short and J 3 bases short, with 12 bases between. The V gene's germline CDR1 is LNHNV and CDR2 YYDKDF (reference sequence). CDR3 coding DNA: TGTGCCACCAGCAGAGATCAGCAGGCTAACAATCAGCCCCAGCATTTT. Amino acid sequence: CATSRDQQANNQPQHF.

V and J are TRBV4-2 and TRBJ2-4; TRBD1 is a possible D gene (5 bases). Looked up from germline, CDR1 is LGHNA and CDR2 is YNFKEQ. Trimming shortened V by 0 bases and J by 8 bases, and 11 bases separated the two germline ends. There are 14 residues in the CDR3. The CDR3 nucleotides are TGTGCCAGCAGCCAAGAGACGGACATCGACATTCAGTACTTC. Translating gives CASSQETDIDIQYF.

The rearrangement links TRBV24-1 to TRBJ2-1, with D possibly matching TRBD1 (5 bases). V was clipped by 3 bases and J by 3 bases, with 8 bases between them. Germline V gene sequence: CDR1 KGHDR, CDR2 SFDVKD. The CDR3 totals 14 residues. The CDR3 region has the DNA TGTGCCACCAGTGATCCGACAGACTACAATGAGCAGTTCTTC. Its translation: CATSDPTDYNEQFF.

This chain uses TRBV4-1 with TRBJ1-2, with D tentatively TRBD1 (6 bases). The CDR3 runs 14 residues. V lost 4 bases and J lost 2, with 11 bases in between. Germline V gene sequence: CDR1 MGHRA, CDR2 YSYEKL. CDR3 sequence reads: CASSLRTVNYGYTF. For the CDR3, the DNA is TGCGCCAGCAGCCTCCGGACAGTCAACTATGGCTACACCTTC.

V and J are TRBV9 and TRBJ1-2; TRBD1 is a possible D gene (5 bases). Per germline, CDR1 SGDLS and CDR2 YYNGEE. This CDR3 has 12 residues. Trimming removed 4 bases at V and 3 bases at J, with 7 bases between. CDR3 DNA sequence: TGTGCCAGCAGCATGACAGACTATGGCTACACCTTC. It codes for CASSMTDYGYTF.

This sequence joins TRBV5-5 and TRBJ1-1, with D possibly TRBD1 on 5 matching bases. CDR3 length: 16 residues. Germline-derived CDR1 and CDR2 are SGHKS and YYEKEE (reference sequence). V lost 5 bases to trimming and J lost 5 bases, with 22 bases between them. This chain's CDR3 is CASRLGLGLPRTEAFF. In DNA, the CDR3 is TGTGCCAGCAGACTGGGGTTGGGGCTCCCGCGGACTGAAGCTTTCTTT.

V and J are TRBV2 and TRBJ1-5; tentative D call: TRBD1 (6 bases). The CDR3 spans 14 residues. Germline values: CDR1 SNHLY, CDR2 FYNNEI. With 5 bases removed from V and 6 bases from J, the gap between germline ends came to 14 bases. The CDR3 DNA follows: TGTGCCAGCAGTCGGACACAGGGCCCTCAGCCCCAGCATTTT. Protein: CASSRTQGPQPQHF. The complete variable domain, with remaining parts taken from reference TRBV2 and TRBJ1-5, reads EPEVTQTPSHQVTQMGQEVILRCVPISNHLYFYWYRQILGQKVEFLVSFYNNEISEKSEIFDDQFSVERPDGSNFTLKIRSTKLEDSAMYFCASSRTQGPQPQHFGDGTRLSIL.

CDR3 nucleotide sequence: TGTGCCAGCAGTTACGATCAACTATCAATGGGTCAGCCCCAGCATTTT. Amino acid sequence: CASSYDQLSMGQPQHF. The chain couples TRBV28 to TRBJ1-5, with D uncertain. Germline V gives CDR1 MDHEN, CDR2 SYDVKM. This CDR3 region has 16 residues. V dropped 4 bases and J dropped 6 bases, with 19 bases sitting between them.

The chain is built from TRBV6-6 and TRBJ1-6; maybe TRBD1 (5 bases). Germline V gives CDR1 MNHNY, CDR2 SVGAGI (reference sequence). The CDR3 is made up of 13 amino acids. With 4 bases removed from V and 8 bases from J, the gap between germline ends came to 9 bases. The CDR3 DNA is TGTGCCAGCAGTTCCCCCAGGGATTCACCCCTCCACTTT. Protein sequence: CASSSPRDSPLHF.

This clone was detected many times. The CDR3 DNA reads TGTGCCAGCAGCTTAATCTCTAGCGGAAGCACAGATACGCAGTATTTT. Translated, it gives CASSLISSGSTDTQYF. This chain uses TRBV11-2 with TRBJ2-3, with 7 bases fitting TRBD2. The CDR3 consists of 16 residues. Germline V gene lookup returns CDR1 SGHAT and CDR2 FQNNGV. V was clipped by 2 bases and J by 0 bases; unmatched bases: 5.

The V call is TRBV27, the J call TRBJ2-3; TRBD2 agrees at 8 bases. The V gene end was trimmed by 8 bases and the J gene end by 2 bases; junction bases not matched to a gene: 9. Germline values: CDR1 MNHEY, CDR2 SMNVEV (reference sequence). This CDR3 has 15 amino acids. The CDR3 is CASCRLTSVTDTQYF. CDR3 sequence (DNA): TGTGCCAGCTGCCGGTTGACTAGCGTCACAGATACGCAGTATTTT.

The CDR3 nucleotides read TGTGCCAGCAGACCCGGGACTAGCGGCTACGAGCAGTACTTC. Residues: CASRPGTSGYEQYF. The chain combines TRBV28 with TRBJ2-7, with TRBD2 identical over 11 bases. V dropped 6 bases and J dropped 3; count of bases not matched to a gene: 4. This CDR3 has 14 amino acids. CDR1 and CDR2 from the germline V gene are MDHEN and SYDVKM.

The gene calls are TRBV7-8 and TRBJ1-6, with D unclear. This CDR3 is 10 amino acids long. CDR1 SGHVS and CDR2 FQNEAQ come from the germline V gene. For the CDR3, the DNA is TGTGCGCTAGGAGAGTCACCCCTCCACTTT. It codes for CALGESPLHF.

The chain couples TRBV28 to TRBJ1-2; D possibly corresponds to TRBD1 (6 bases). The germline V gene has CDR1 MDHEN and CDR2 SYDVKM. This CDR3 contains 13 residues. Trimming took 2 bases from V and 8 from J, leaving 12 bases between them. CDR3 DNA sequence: TGTGCCAGCAGTTTACAGGGGCAAAAGGGCTACACCTTC. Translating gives CASSLQGQKGYTF.

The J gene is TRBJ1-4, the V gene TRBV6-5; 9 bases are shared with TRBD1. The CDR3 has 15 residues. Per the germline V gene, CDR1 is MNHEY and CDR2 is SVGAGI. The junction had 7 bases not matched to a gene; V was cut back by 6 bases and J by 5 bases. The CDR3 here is CASRDRQGGNEKLFF. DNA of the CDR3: TGTGCCAGCAGGGACAGACAGGGGGGGAATGAAAAACTGTTTTTT.

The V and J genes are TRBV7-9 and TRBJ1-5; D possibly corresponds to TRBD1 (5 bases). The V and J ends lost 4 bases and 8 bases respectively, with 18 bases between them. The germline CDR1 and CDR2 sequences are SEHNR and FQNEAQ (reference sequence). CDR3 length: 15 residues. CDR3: CASSSGATLVEPQHF. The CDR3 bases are TGTGCCAGCAGCTCTGGGGCAACCCTAGTGGAGCCCCAGCATTTT.

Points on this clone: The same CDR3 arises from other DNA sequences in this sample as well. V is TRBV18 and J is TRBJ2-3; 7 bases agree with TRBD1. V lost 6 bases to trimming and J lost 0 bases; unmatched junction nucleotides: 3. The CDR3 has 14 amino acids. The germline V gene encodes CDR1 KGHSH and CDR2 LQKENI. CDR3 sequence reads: CASSPGQSTDTQYF. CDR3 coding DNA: TGTGCCAGCTCCCCGGGACAGAGCACAGATACGCAGTATTTT. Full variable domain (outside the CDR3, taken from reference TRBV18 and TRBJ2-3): NAGVMQNPRHLVRRRGQEARLRCSPMKGHSHVYWYRQLPEEGLKFMVYLQKENIIDESGMPKERFSAEFPKEGPSILRIQQVVRGDSAAYFCASSPGQSTDTQYFGPGTRLTVL.

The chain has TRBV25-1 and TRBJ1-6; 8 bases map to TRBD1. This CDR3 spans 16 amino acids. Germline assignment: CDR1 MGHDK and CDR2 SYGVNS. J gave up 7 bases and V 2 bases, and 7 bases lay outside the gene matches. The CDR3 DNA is TGTGCCAGCAGTGAAAGACAGGGGTTCGGGAATTCACCCCTCCACTTT. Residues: CASSERQGFGNSPLHF.

DNA of the CDR3: TGTGCCTGGAGTGTACAGTACGAGCAGTACTTC. Its protein product is CAWSVQYEQYF. V and J are TRBV30 and TRBJ2-7; D is uncertain. The CDR3 extends over 11 amino acids. Trimming took off 0 bases at V and 4 bases at J, with 4 bases between the two ends. CDR1 and CDR2 (germline): GTSNPN, SVGIG (reference sequence).